Following are 19 T cell receptor beta chains from one sample sequenced in a study of cytomegalovirus exposure and HLA in healthy donors. A multiplex PCR was run with 60 Vbeta primers and 13 Jbeta primers. Produced via immunoSEQ multiplex PCR; TCRdb's table is partial and in-frame only. Altogether 200,000 to 250,000 clones are present, 70% to 85% being singletons, with the ten largest covering about 0.6%. Source material: PBMCs. These receptors originate from a woman aged 40-49 years in good health and CMV-seronegative.

The chain has TRBV7-9 and TRBJ1-6; D is unresolved. Germline loops: CDR1 SEHNR, CDR2 FQNEAQ (reference sequence). The CDR3 is made up of 14 amino acids. V gave up 1 base and J gave up 5 bases, with 6 bases separating them. CDR3 in amino acids: CASSLVADNSPLHF. The CDR3 nucleotides read TGTGCCAGCAGCTTAGTAGCAGATAATTCACCCCTCCACTTT.

The CDR3 DNA follows: TGTGCCACCAGCAGGGGAGGGGGACAGGGTGCGAATGGAAACACCATATATTTT. This sequence encodes CATSRGGGQGANGNTIYF. The chain carries TRBV15 and TRBJ1-3; 9 nucleotides agree with TRBD1. Germline V CDR1 and CDR2: LNHNV, YYDKDF (reference sequence). V shed 3 bases and J 3 bases; nucleotides not matched to a gene: 12. This CDR3 region has 18 residues.

V usage is TRBV18 and J usage is TRBJ2-1; TRBD1 aligns across 12 bases. Germline V gene sequence: CDR1 KGHSH, CDR2 LQKENI. Trimming removed 3 bases from V and 6 bases from J; junction bases left unmatched: 3. CDR3 size: 15 residues. CDR3 residues: CASSPRDRGRNEQFF. CDR3 DNA: TGTGCCAGCTCACCCCGGGACAGGGGGCGCAATGAGCAGTTCTTC.

The chain uses TRBV28 and TRBJ1-2; D uncertain. V was cut by 5 bases and J by 7 bases, with 8 bases left in between. The germline gives CDR1 MDHEN, CDR2 SYDVKM. The CDR3 runs to 11 residues. This chain's CDR3 is CASSAVGGYTF. Here the CDR3 DNA reads TGTGCCAGCAGTGCGGTCGGTGGCTACACCTTC.

As DNA, the CDR3 is TGTGCCAGCAGCGTTAGCGGGGGCAGACTCGGCTCTGGGGCCAACGTCCTGACTTTC. Translated: CASSVSGGRLGSGANVLTF. J is TRBJ2-6 and V is TRBV7-6; the match to TRBD2 covers 9 bases. The CDR3 has 19 amino acids. Germline V gene data show CDR1 as SGHVS and CDR2 as FNYEAQ. V was clipped by 5 bases and J by 0 bases; unmatched bases: 11.

The V call is TRBV30, the J call TRBJ1-6; D perhaps matches TRBD1 (5 bases). Trimming cost V 4 bases and J 0 bases, with 10 bases left between them. The CDR3 is 15 residues long. CDR1 and CDR2 from the germline V gene are GTSNPN and SVGIG (reference sequence). The CDR3 sequence is CAWTGLSSYNSPLHF. CDR3 sequence (DNA): TGTGCCTGGACAGGGCTAAGCTCCTATAATTCACCCCTCCACTTT.

This chain joins TRBV4-1 and TRBJ2-3; D unclear. CDR1 is MGHRA, CDR2 YSYEKL, per germline. The CDR3 loop spans 14 amino acids. Deletions cut 0 bases from V and 2 bases from J, with 6 bases between. DNA for the CDR3: TGCGCCAGCAGCCAAGAGGGCTACACAGATACGCAGTATTTT. Translated: CASSQEGYTDTQYF.

This chain connects TRBV4-3 to TRBJ2-3, with 9 bases matching TRBD2. Germline-derived CDR1 and CDR2 are LGHNA and YSLEER. The V gene end was trimmed by 1 base and the J gene end by 2 bases; junction bases not matched to a gene: 1. This CDR3 comprises 15 residues. This chain's CDR3 is CASSQGLADTDTQYF. In DNA form, the CDR3 reads TGCGCCAGCAGCCAAGGACTAGCGGACACAGATACGCAGTATTTT.

The CDR3 DNA reads as TGTGCCAGCAGCAAGGGGGCGGTCACCGGGGAGCTGTTTTTT. Its protein is CASSKGAVTGELFF. V is TRBV7-3 and J is TRBJ2-2; 7 positions agree with TRBD1. V trimming: 5 bases; J trimming: 4 bases; junction bases outside the gene matches: 4. The CDR3 contains 14 residues. Germline CDR1 reads SGHTA; CDR2 reads FQGTGA.

This chain connects TRBV7-9 to TRBJ2-5, with 8 bases identical to TRBD2. V was pared by 5 bases and J by 4 bases, with 15 bases of the junction left unmatched. The CDR3 has 17 residues. Germline CDR1 SEHNR, CDR2 FQNEAQ (reference sequence). The DNA for the CDR3 is TGTGCCAGCAGCGCCAACCCAGCGGGGGCAGGGAGAGAGACCCAGTACTTC. Amino acid sequence: CASSANPAGAGRETQYF.

This sequence joins TRBV7-2 and TRBJ2-3; a weak D match, TRBD1 (5 bases). The CDR3 length is 16 residues. Trimming cost V 0 bases and J 4 bases, with 14 bases left between them. In germline, CDR1 is SGHTA, CDR2 FQGNSA. CDR3: CASSLALGLGADTQYF. The CDR3 nucleotides are TGTGCCAGCAGCTTAGCGCTTGGGCTAGGGGCAGATACGCAGTATTTT. Full variable domain (rest looked up from reference TRBV7-2 and TRBJ2-3): GAGVSQSPSNKVTEKGKDVELRCDPISGHTALYWYRQSLGQGLEFLIYFQGNSAPDKSGLPSDRFSAERTGGSVSTLTIQRTQQEDSAVYLCASSLALGLGADTQYFGPGTRLTVL.

V is TRBV6-5 and J is TRBJ2-3; D may be TRBD1 (7 bases). The germline V and J ends were trimmed by 6 bases and 2 bases, with 15 bases remaining between them. This CDR3 comprises 15 residues. Per germline, CDR1 MNHEY and CDR2 SVGAGI. For the CDR3, the DNA is TGTGCCAGCAGCCCAGGGGGGACCCCCACAGATACGCAGTATTTT. It yields the protein CASSPGGTPTDTQYF.

This clone was observed a handful of times. The rearrangement joins TRBV7-9 to TRBJ2-1; 8 nucleotides agree with TRBD2. Unmatched junction bases numbered 12, after V lost 5 bases and J lost 3 bases. Germline V CDR1 and CDR2: SEHNR, FQNEAQ (reference sequence). The CDR3 is made up of 17 amino acids. CDR3 nucleotides: TGTGCCAGCAGCCCTCCGGGAGGGCGGGAGATCTACAATGAGCAGTTCTTC. As protein: CASSPPGGREIYNEQFF. Combining the CDR3 with reference TRBV7-9 and TRBJ2-1 gives the whole variable domain DTGVSQNPRHKITKRGQNVTFRCDPISEHNRLYWYRQTLGQGPEFLTYFQNEAQLEKSRLLSDRFSAERPKGSFSTLEIQRTEQGDSAMYLCASSPPGGREIYNEQFFGPGTRLTVL.

V is TRBV2 and J is TRBJ2-2; 9 nucleotides align to TRBD2. The CDR3 has 20 residues. Germline V gene data show CDR1 as SNHLY and CDR2 as FYNNEI. Trimming took 10 bases from V and 3 from J; bases not matched to a gene: 24. The CDR3 loop is CATHRGADLAGGSYTGELFF. The CDR3 coding sequence is TGTGCCACCCACCGTGGGGCGGACCTTGCGGGGGGGTCCTACACCGGGGAGCTGTTTTTT.

This clone was counted between two and nine times. Here the CDR3 DNA reads TGTGCCTGGAGTGTCCGTTCACCCCTCCACTTT. Protein: CAWSVRSPLHF. This chain joins TRBV30 and TRBJ1-6, with D hard to call. This CDR3 contains 11 residues. V was clipped by 0 bases and J by 9 bases, with 3 bases between them. Germline-derived CDR1 and CDR2 are GTSNPN and SVGIG (reference sequence).

This chain joins TRBV6-6 and TRBJ2-7, with 7 bases aligning to TRBD1. The CDR3 is made up of 15 amino acids. Germline values: CDR1 MNHNY, CDR2 SVGAGI (reference sequence). The trim removed 5 bases at V and 5 bases at J, leaving 12 bases unmatched. CDR3 bases: TGTGCCAGCAGTCAAACTCTACAGGGGCTCAACGAGCAGTACTTC. It yields the protein CASSQTLQGLNEQYF.

The V call is TRBV2, the J call TRBJ2-5; a possible D gene is TRBD1 (6 bases). With 7 bases removed from V and 4 bases from J, the gap between germline ends came to 13 bases. Looked up from germline, CDR1 is SNHLY and CDR2 is FYNNEI. The CDR3 has 13 residues. Here the CDR3 reads CASNPGVGETQYF. The CDR3, as DNA: TGTGCCAGCAACCCAGGGGTGGGAGAGACCCAGTACTTC.

The chain employs TRBV19 and TRBJ2-3; tentative D call: TRBD2 (5 bases). This CDR3 spans 12 amino acids. The germline V gene encodes CDR1 LNHDA and CDR2 SQIVND (reference sequence). V shed 2 bases and J shed 5 bases, with 5 bases lying between them. The CDR3: CASSIRGDTQYF. CDR3 nucleotides: TGTGCCAGTAGTATACGGGGAGATACGCAGTATTTT.

The rearrangement uses TRBV2 and TRBJ2-7, with D unclear. CDR1 and CDR2 (germline): SNHLY, FYNNEI. The CDR3 spans 15 residues. The germline V and J ends were trimmed by 6 bases and 2 bases, with 17 bases remaining between them. Here the CDR3 DNA reads TGTGCCAGCAGCCGGTCGTTGGTCCCACCCTACGAGCAGTACTTC. Its protein is CASSRSLVPPYEQYF.